Listed below are T cell receptor beta chains from one sample, sequenced in a study of T cell responses to AZD1222 COVID-19 vaccine. Data came from immunoSEQ multiplex PCR; TCRdb stores just in-frame clones and leaves some out. The sample contains more than 150,000 clones, approximately 94% of which appear only once. Sequenced material: peripheral blood, taken 28 days after the second AZD1222 dose. The receptor source for this set is an adult who received the AZD1222 COVID-19 vaccine. The CDR3 runs from the conserved cysteine through the conserved F or W. A D gene is named only where the DNA matches it firmly. Clone size is stated in some rows and not others, as once, few, many or a class when expanded.

d_gene,j_gene,abundance,v_gene,CDR3nt,CDR3aa
NA,TRBJ1-3,once,TRBV7-9,TGTGCCGGCCATCGCCTAAGGGCTGGAAACACCATATATTTT,CAGHRLRAGNTIYF
NA,TRBJ1-2,NA,TRBV20-1,TGCAGTGCCCGAATGCTGGAGGGCTACACCTTC,CSARMLEGYTF
TRBD1,TRBJ2-7,once,TRBV6-5,TGTGCCAGCAGTTACTTGCGACAGGGGGCGGTCGAGCAGTACTTC,CASSYLRQGAVEQYF
TRBD2,TRBJ2-7,NA,TRBV28,TGTGCCAGCACCCGTCCGGGACTAGCGGAATACGAGCAGTACTTC,CASTRPGLAEYEQYF
NA,TRBJ2-7,NA,TRBV2,TGTGCCAGCAGTGGGGGACTAGGGACAGCGGTTTACGAGCAGTACTTC,CASSGGLGTAVYEQYF
NA,TRBJ1-1,NA,TRBV12-5,TGTGCTAGTGGTTTTTTGGGCACTGAAGCTTTCTTT,CASGFLGTEAFF
NA,TRBJ1-2,once,TRBV19,TGTGCCACCCGACCCGTGTTATCCCTCGACAACCAGGGAGACTATGGCTACACCTTC,CATRPVLSLDNQGDYGYTF
TRBD2,TRBJ2-4,NA,TRBV7-8,TGTGCCAGCAGCTCCCGTATACTAGCGGTAAAAAACATTCAGTACTTC,CASSSRILAVKNIQYF
NA,TRBJ1-4,NA,TRBV21-1,TGTGCCATCTCTATTACAGGGTCAATGATTTTAGGCCGCGAAAAACTGTTTTTT,CAISITGSMILGREKLFF
NA,TRBJ2-6,NA,TRBV6-5,TGTGCCAGCAGTTACATCAGGACAGCTGGGGCCAACGTCCTGACTTTC,CASSYIRTAGANVLTF
NA,TRBJ2-5,NA,TRBV10-3,TGTGCCATCACCGACAGACAAGAGACCCAGTACTTC,CAITDRQETQYF
NA,TRBJ1-5,NA,TRBV28,TGTGCCAGCAGTTCATTACAGGGTTATCAGCCCCAGCATTTT,CASSSLQGYQPQHF
NA,TRBJ2-5,NA,TRBV2,TGTGCCAGCAACCGCGATGGGGGAGAGACCCAGTACTTC,CASNRDGGETQYF
NA,TRBJ2-7,NA,TRBV6-6,TGTGCCAGCAGTTACGACAGAAACTACGAGCAGTACTTC,CASSYDRNYEQYF
NA,TRBJ1-1,NA,TRBV9,TGTGCCAGCAGCGATGGACAGATGAACACTGAAGCTTTCTTT,CASSDGQMNTEAFF
TRBD1,TRBJ2-7,NA,TRBV10-1,TGCGCCAGCAGTGACCATGGGACAGGGGAACGCGAGCAGTACTTC,CASSDHGTGEREQYF
TRBD1,TRBJ1-1,NA,TRBV18,TGTGCCAGCTCACCGGACAGGGGAACAACTGAAGCTTTCTTT,CASSPDRGTTEAFF
NA,TRBJ2-7,NA,TRBV28,TGTGCCAGCAGTTTAATTGCGGGAAACTACGAGCAGTACTTC,CASSLIAGNYEQYF
NA,TRBJ2-5,NA,TRBV29-1,TGCAGCGTTGGAAGGACTACTGGGGAGACCCAGTACTTC,CSVGRTTGETQYF
NA,TRBJ1-5,NA,TRBV12-3/TRBV12-4,TGTGCCAGCAGTTCCTTCAGCAATCAGCCCCAGCATTTT,CASSSFSNQPQHF
TRBD2,TRBJ2-5,NA,TRBV3-1/TRBV3-2,TGTGCCAGCAGCCAAAGGGGAACTAGCGTGGAGACCCAGTACTTC,CASSQRGTSVETQYF
NA,TRBJ1-1,NA,TRBV27,TGTGCCAGCAGCCCGGGACTAACGAACACTGAAGCTTTCTTT,CASSPGLTNTEAFF
TRBD2,TRBJ2-7,NA,TRBV2,TGTGCCAGCAGGACTAGCGGGGTTGAGCAGTACTTC,CASRTSGVEQYF
TRBD1,TRBJ1-1,NA,TRBV11-3,TGTGCCAGCAGCTTAGCAGGGGGCGCGAACACTGAAGCTTTCTTT,CASSLAGGANTEAFF
NA,TRBJ2-7,NA,TRBV14,TGTGCCAGCAGCCAAGAGTACGAGCAGTACTTC,CASSQEYEQYF
TRBD1,TRBJ2-5,NA,TRBV6-2/TRBV6-3,TGTGCCAGCAGTTACCCACCGGGACAGGCAACCTGGACCCAGTACTTC,CASSYPPGQATWTQYF
NA,TRBJ1-1,NA,TRBV7-3,TGTGCCAGCAGCTTGAACACTGAAGCTTTCTTT,CASSLNTEAFF
TRBD2,TRBJ2-1,NA,TRBV5-1,TGCGCCAGCAGCTCCAGCGGGGGCCGCTCGAGCTCCTACAATGAGCAGTTCTTC,CASSSSGGRSSSYNEQFF
NA,TRBJ1-5,NA,TRBV19,TGTGCCAGTAGTAGGTTCTTTGGAGGAGACCCAGGGTGGCCCCAGCATTTT,CASSRFFGGDPGWPQHF
TRBD1,TRBJ1-1,NA,TRBV6-2/TRBV6-3,TGTGCCAGCAGTTCAACGGTTACGACCGGGACAGGGGAAGGCGCTTTCTTT,CASSSTVTTGTGEGAFF
TRBD1,TRBJ1-6,NA,TRBV6-5,TGTGCCAGCAGACCGGGAAAGACAGGGAATTCACCCCTCCACTTT,CASRPGKTGNSPLHF
TRBD1,TRBJ2-7,NA,TRBV14,TGTGCCAGCAGCCCAACAGGGGGTATCCTCGAGCAGTACTTC,CASSPTGGILEQYF
NA,TRBJ1-5,NA,TRBV5-5,TGTGCCAGCAGCTCCAGGACAGTCGTTAGCAATCAGCCCCAGCATTTT,CASSSRTVVSNQPQHF
TRBD2,TRBJ2-2,few,TRBV5-1,TGCGCCAGCAGCGAGACTAGCGCGAGGGGATTCGGGGAGCTGTTTTTT,CASSETSARGFGELFF
NA,TRBJ2-7,NA,TRBV5-1,TGCGCCAGCAGCAGGGGGCGGGACAGCTACGAGCAGTACTTC,CASSRGRDSYEQYF
TRBD1,TRBJ1-1,NA,TRBV19,TGTGCCAGTAGTACCATAGGGACAGGGATGAACACTGAAGCTTTCTTT,CASSTIGTGMNTEAFF
TRBD2,TRBJ2-3,NA,TRBV4-1,TGCGCCAGCAGCCAAAGTCCTCTGAGACTAGCGGGGATCCCAGATACGCAGTATTTT,CASSQSPLRLAGIPDTQYF
NA,TRBJ1-5,NA,TRBV6-5,TGTGCCAGCAGTTACCTAGGGTCGAGGAATCAGCCCCAGCATTTT,CASSYLGSRNQPQHF
TRBD1,TRBJ1-1,NA,TRBV18,TGTGCCAGCTCACCAAACAGGGGCGGCACTGAAGCTTTCTTT,CASSPNRGGTEAFF
NA,TRBJ2-6,NA,TRBV15,TGTGCCACCAGCAGAGGAGGGTTCTCTGGGGCCAACGTCCTGACTTTC,CATSRGGFSGANVLTF
NA,TRBJ1-1,NA,TRBV4-1,TGCGCCAGCAGCCAAGATCGTAGCAAATACGCTGAAGCTTTCTTT,CASSQDRSKYAEAFF
NA,TRBJ1-1,NA,TRBV6-2/TRBV6-3,TGTGCCAGCAGTCGGACAGCGAACACTGAAGCTTTCTTT,CASSRTANTEAFF
NA,TRBJ1-2,NA,TRBV2,TGTGCCAGCGCCGGGGGTGAGGGCTATGGCTACACCTTC,CASAGGEGYGYTF
NA,TRBJ1-2,NA,TRBV3-1/TRBV3-2,TGTGCCAGCACCGGGGACATTGGATATGGCTACACCTTC,CASTGDIGYGYTF
NA,TRBJ2-2,NA,TRBV18,TGTGCCAGCTCACCAAGGGGGGAACGTTCCGTCGGGGAGCTGTTTTTT,CASSPRGERSVGELFF
NA,TRBJ1-4,NA,TRBV5-6,TGTGCCAGCAGCTCCGCAGGGGATAATGAAAAACTGTTTTTT,CASSSAGDNEKLFF
NA,TRBJ2-7,NA,TRBV7-9,TGTGCCAGCAGCTTAGATCAGGAGCTGTACTTC,CASSLDQELYF
TRBD1,TRBJ1-1,NA,TRBV6-5,TGTGCCAGCAGTTACTCCAACAGGGGAGACACTGAAGCTTTCTTT,CASSYSNRGDTEAFF